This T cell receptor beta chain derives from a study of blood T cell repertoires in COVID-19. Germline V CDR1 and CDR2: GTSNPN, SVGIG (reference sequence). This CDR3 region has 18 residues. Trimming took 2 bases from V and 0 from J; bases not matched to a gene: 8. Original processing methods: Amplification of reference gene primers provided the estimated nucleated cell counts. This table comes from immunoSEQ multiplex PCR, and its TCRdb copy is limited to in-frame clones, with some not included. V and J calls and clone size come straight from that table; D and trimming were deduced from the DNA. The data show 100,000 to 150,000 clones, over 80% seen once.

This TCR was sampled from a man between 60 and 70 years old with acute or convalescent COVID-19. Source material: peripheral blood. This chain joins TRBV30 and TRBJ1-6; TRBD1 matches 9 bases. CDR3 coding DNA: TGTGCCTGGAGTATCAAAACAGGGGGCTTCTCCTATAATTCACCCCTCCACTTT. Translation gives CAWSIKTGGFSYNSPLHF.